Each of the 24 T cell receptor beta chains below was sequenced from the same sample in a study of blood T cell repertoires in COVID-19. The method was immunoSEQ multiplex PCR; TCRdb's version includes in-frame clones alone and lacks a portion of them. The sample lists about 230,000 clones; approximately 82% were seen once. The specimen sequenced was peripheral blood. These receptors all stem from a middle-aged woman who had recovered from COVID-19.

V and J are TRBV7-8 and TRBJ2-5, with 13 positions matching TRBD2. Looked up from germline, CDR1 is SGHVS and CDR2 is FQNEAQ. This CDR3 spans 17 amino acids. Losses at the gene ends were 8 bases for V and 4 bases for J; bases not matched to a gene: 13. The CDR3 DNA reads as TGTGCCAGCCTTAAATCAACTAGCGGGGGGGCCTTAGAGACCCAGTACTTC. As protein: CASLKSTSGGALETQYF. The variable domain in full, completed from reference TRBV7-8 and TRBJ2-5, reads GAGVSQSPRYKVAKRGQDVALRCDPISGHVSLFWYQQALGQGPEFLTYFQNEAQLDKSGLPSDRFFAERPEGSVSTLKIQRTQQEDSAVYLCASLKSTSGGALETQYFGPGTRLLVL.

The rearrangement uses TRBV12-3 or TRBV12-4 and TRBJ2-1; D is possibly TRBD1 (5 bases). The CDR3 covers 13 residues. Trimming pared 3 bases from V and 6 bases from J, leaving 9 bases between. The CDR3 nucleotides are TGTGCCAGCAGTTTTGATGGGGCCAATGAGCAGTTCTTC. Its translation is CASSFDGANEQFF.

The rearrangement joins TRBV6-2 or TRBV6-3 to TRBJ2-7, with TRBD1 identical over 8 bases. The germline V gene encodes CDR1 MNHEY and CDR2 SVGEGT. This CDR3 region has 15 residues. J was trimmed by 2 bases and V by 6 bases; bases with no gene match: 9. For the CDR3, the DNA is TGTGCCAGCAGCCAACCCCCGGGACAGGCCTACGAGCAGTACTTC. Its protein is CASSQPPGQAYEQYF.

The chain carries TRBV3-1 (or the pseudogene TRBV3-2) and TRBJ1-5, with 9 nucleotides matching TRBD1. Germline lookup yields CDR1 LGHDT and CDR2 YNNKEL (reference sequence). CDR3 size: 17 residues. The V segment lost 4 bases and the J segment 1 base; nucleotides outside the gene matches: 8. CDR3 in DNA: TGTGCCAGCAGCCCAAAGTACGGGACAGGGAGCAATCAGCCCCAGCATTTT. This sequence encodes CASSPKYGTGSNQPQHF.

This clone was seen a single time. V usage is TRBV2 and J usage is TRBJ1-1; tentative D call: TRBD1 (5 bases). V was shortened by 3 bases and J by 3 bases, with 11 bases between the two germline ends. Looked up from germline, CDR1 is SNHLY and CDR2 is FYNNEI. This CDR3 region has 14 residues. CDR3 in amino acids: CASSDDSGDTEAFF. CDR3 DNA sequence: TGTGCCAGCAGTGATGACAGTGGGGACACTGAAGCTTTCTTT.

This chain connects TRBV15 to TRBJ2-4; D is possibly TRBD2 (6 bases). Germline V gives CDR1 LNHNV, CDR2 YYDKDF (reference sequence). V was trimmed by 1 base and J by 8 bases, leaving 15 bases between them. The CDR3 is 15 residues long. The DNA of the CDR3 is TGTGCCACCAGCAGAGCTCAGGTGGGGGGTGACATTCAGTACTTC. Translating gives CATSRAQVGGDIQYF.

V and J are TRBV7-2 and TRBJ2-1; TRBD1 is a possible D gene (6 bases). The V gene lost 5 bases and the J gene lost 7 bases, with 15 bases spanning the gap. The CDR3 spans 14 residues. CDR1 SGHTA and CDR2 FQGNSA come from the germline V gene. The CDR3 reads CASSRLTGPNEQFF. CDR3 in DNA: TGTGCCAGCAGCAGATTAACAGGGCCGAATGAGCAGTTCTTC.

CDR3 sequence: CASTPTGNQPQHF. CDR3 DNA sequence: TGTGCCAGTACCCCCACGGGGAATCAGCCCCAGCATTTT. The chain couples TRBV19 to TRBJ1-5; D is uncertain. Per germline, CDR1 LNHDA and CDR2 SQIVND (reference sequence). Trimming removed 7 bases from V and 4 bases from J, with 11 bases in between. There are 13 residues in the CDR3.

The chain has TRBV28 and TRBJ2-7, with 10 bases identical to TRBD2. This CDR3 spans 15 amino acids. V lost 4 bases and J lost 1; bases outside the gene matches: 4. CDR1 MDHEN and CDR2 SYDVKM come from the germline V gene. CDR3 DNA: TGTGCCAGCAGTTCACCGGGACTAGCGTCCTACGAGCAGTACTTC. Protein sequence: CASSSPGLASYEQYF.

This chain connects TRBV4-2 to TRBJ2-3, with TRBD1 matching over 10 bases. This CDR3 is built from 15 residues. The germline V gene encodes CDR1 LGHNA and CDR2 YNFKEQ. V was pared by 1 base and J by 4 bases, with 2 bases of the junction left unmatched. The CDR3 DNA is TGTGCCAGCAGCCAAGGAGGACAGGGGGCAGATACGCAGTATTTT. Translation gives CASSQGGQGADTQYF.

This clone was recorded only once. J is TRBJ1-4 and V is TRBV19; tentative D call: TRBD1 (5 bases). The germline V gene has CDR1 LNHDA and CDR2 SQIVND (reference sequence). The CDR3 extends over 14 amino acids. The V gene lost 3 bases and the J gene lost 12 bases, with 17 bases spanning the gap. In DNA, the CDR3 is TGTGCCAGTAGTATCGGAGGGGCCGGAGAGGAACTGTTTTTT. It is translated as CASSIGGAGEELFF.

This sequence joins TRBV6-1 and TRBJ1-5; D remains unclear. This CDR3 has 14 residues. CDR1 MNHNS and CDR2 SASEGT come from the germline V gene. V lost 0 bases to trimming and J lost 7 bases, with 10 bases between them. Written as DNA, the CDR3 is TGTGCCAGCAGTGAAGCGACGATCAGGCAGCCCCAGCATTTT. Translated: CASSEATIRQPQHF.

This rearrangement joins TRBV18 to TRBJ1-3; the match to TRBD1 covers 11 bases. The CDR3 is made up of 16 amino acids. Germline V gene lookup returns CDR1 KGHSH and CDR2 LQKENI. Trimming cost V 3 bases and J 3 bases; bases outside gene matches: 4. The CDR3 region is CASSPADRGLGNTIYF. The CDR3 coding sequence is TGTGCCAGCTCACCTGCGGACAGGGGGCTTGGAAACACCATATATTTT.

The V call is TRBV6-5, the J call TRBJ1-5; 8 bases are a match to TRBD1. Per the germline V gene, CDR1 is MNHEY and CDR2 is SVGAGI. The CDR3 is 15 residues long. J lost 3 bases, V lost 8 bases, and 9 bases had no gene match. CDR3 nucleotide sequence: TGTGCCAGCGCCAAAACAGGGGGGACCAATCAGCCCCAGCATTTT. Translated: CASAKTGGTNQPQHF.

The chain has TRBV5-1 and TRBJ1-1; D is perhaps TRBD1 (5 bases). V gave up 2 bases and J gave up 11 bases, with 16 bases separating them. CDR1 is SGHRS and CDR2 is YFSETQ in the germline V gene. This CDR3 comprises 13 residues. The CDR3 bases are TGCGCCAGCAGCTTCCAAGTGGGGCAGGAGGCTTTCTTT. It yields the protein CASSFQVGQEAFF.

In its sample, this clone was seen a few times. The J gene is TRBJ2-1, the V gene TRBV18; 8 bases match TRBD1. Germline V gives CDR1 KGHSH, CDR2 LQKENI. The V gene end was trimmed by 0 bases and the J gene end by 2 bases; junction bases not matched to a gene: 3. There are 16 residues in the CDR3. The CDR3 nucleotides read TGTGCCAGCTCACCACCGGACAGGGCGACCTACAATGAGCAGTTCTTC. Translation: CASSPPDRATYNEQFF.

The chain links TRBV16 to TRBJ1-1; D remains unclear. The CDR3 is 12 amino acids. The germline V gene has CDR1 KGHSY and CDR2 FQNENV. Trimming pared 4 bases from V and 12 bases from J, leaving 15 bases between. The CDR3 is CASSRDSNWSFF. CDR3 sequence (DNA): TGTGCCAGCAGCCGAGACTCAAACTGGTCTTTCTTT.

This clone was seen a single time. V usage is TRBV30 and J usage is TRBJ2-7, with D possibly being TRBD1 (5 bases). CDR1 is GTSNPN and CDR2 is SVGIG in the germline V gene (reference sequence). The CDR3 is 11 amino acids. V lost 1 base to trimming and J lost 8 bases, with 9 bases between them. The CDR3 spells CAWSGRGKQYF. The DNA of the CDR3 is TGTGCCTGGAGTGGAAGGGGCAAGCAGTACTTC. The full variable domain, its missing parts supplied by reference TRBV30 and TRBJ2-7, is SQTIHQWPATLVQPVGSPLSLECTVEGTSNPNLYWYRQAAGRGLQLLFYSVGIGQISSEVPQNLSASRPQDRQFILSSKKLLLSDSGFYLCAWSGRGKQYFGPGTRLTVT.

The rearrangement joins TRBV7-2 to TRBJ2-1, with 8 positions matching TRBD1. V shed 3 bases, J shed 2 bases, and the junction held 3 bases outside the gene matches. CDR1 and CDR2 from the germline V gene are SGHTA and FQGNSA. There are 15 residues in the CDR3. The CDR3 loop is CASSFSTGAYNEQFF. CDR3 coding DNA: TGTGCCAGCAGCTTCTCGACAGGGGCCTACAATGAGCAGTTCTTC.

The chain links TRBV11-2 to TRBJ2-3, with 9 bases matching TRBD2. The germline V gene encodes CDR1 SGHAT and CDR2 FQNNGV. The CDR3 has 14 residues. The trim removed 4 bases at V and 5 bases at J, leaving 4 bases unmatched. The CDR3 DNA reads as TGTGCCAGCAGCTCGGGACTAGCTGTAGATACGCAGTATTTT. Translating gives CASSSGLAVDTQYF.

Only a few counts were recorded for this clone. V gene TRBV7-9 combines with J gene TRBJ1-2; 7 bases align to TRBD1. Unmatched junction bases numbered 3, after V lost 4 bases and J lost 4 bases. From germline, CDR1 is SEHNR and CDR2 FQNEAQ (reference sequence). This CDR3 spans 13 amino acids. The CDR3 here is CASSSRDSYGYTF. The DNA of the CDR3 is TGTGCCAGCAGCTCGCGGGACAGCTATGGCTACACCTTC.

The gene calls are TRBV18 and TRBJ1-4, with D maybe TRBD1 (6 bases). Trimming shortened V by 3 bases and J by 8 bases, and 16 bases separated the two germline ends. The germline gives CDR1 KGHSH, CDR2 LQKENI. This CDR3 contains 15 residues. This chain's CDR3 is CASSPLQGNAEKLFF. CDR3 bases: TGTGCCAGCTCACCTCTGCAGGGGAACGCGGAAAAACTGTTTTTT.

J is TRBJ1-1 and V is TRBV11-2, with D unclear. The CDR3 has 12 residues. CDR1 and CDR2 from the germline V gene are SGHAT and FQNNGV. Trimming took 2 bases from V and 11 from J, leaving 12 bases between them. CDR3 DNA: TGTGCCAGCAGCTTAAATGGGTTCGGGGCTTTCTTT. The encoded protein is CASSLNGFGAFF.

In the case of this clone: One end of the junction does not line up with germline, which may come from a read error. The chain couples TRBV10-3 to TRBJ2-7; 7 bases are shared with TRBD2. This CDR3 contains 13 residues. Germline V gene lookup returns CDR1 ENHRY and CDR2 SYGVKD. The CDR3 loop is CAISRGESYGQYF. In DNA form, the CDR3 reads TGTGCCATCAGCCGGGGGGAGTCCTACGGGCAGTACTTC.